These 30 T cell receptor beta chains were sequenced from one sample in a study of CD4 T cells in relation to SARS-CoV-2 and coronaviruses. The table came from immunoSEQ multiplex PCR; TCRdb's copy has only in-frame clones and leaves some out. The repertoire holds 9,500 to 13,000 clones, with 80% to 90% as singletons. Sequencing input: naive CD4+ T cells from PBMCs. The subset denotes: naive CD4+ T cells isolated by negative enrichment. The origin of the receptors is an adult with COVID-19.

The CDR3 DNA is TGCGCCAGCAGCCAAGATCCTGAGACAAACAATGAGCAGTTCTTC. Amino acids: CASSQDPETNNEQFF. The rearrangement joins TRBV4-1 to TRBJ2-1, with unresolved D. Trimming stripped 0 bases from V and 5 bases from J, with 11 bases between. This CDR3 contains 15 residues. Germline V gene sequence: CDR1 MGHRA, CDR2 YSYEKL.

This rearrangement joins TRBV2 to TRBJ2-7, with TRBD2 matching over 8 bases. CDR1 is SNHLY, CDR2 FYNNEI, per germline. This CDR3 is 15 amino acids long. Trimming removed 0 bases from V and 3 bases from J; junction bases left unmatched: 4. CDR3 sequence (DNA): TGTGCCAGCAGTGAAGCGGCGGGGGGAAACTACGAGCAGTACTTC. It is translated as CASSEAAGGNYEQYF.

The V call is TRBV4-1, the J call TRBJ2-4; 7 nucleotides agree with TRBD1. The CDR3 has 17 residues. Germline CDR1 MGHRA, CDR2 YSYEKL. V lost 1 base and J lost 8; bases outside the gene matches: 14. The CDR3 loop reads CASSQGETGIPGDIQYF. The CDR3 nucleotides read TGCGCCAGCAGCCAAGGAGAGACAGGGATTCCTGGGGACATTCAGTACTTC.

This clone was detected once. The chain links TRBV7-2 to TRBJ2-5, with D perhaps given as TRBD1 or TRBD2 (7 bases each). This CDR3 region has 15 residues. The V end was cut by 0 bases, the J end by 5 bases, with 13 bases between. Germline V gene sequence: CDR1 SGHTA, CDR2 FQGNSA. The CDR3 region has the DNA TGTGCCAGCAGCTTAGCCCAGGGGGGGGTGGAGACCCAGTACTTC. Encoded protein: CASSLAQGGVETQYF. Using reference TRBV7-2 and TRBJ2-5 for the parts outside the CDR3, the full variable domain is GAGVSQSPSNKVTEKGKDVELRCDPISGHTALYWYRQSLGQGLEFLIYFQGNSAPDKSGLPSDRFSAERTGGSVSTLTIQRTQQEDSAVYLCASSLAQGGVETQYFGPGTRLLVL.

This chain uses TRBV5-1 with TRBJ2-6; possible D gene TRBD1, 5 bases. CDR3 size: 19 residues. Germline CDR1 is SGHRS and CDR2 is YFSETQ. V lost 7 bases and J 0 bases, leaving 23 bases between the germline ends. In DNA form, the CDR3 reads TGCGCCAGCGCCCCCCAGCAGGGAACTTTTCTCTCTGGGGCCAACGTCCTGACTTTC. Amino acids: CASAPQQGTFLSGANVLTF.

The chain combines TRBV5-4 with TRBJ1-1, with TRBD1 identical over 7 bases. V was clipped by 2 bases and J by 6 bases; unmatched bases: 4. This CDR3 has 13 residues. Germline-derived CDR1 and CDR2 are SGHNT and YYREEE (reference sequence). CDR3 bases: TGTGCCAGCAGCTTTCCCCAGGGGGCTGAAGCTTTCTTT. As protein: CASSFPQGAEAFF.

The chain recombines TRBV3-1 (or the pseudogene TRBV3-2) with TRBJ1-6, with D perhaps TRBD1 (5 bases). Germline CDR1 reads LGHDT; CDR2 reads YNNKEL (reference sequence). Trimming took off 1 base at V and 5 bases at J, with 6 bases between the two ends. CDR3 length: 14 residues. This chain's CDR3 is CASSQVTDNSPLHF. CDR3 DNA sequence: TGTGCCAGCAGCCAAGTGACAGATAATTCACCCCTCCACTTT.

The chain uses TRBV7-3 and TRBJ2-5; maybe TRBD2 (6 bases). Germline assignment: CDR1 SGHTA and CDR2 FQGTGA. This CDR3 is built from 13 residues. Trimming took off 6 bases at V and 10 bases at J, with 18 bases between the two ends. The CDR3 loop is CASSPSRRGNQYF. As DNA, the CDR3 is TGTGCCAGCAGTCCAAGCCGGAGGGGTAACCAGTACTTC. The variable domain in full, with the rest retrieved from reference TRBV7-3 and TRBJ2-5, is GAGVSQTPSNKVTEKGKYVELRCDPISGHTALYWYRQSLGQGPEFLIYFQGTGAADDSGLPNDRFFAVRPEGSVSTLKIQRTERGDSAVYLCASSPSRRGNQYFGPGTRLLVL.

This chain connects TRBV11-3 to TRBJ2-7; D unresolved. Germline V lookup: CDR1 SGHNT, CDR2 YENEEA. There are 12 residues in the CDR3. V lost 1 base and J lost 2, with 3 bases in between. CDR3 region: CASSLGTYEQYF. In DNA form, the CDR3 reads TGTGCCAGCAGCTTAGGTACCTACGAGCAGTACTTC. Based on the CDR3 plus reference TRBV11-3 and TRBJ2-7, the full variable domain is EAGVVQSPRYKIIEKKQPVAFWCNPISGHNTLYWYLQNLGQGPELLIRYENEEAVDDSQLPKDRFSAERLKGVDSTLKIQPAELGDSAVYLCASSLGTYEQYFGPGTRLTVT.

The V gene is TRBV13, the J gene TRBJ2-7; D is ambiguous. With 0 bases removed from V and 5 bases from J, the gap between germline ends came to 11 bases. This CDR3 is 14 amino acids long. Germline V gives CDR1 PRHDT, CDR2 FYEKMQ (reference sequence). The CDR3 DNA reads TGTGCCAGCAGCTTAGGACTGATCCTAGACGAGCAGTACTTC. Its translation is CASSLGLILDEQYF.

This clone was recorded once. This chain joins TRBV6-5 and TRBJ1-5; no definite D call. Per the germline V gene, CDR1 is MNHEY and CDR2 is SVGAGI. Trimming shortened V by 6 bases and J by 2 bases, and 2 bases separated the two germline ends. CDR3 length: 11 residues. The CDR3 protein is CASRGNQPQHF. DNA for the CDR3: TGTGCCAGCAGGGGCAATCAGCCCCAGCATTTT.

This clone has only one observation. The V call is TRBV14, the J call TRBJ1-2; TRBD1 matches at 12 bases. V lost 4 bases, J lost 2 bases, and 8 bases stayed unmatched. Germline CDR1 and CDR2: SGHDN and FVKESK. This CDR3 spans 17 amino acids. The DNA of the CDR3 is TGTGCCAGCAGCCGGGGACAGGGGGCACCTATCAACTATGGCTACACCTTC. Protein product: CASSRGQGAPINYGYTF.

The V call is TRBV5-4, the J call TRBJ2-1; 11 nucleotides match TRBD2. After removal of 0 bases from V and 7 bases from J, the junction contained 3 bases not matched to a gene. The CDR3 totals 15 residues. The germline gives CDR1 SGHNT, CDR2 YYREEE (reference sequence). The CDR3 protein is CASSLELAGANEQFF. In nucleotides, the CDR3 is TGTGCCAGCAGCTTGGAACTAGCGGGGGCTAATGAGCAGTTCTTC.

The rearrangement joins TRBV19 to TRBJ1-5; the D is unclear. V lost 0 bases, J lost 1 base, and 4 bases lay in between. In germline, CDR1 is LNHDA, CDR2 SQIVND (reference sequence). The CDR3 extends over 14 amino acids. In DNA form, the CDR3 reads TGTGCCAGTAGTATAGAGGGGAGCAATCAGCCCCAGCATTTT. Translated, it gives CASSIEGSNQPQHF.

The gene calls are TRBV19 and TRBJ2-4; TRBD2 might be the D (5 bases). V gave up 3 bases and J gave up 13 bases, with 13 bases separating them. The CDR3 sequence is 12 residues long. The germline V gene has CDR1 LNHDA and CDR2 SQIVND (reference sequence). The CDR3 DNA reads TGTGCCAGTAGTATGGTTCCTGAGGGACAGTACTTC. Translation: CASSMVPEGQYF.

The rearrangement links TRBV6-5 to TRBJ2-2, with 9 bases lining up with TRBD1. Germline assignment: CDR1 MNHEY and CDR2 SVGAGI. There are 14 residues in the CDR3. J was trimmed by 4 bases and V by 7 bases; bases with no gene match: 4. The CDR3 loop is CASNPTGGTGELFF. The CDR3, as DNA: TGTGCCAGCAACCCGACAGGGGGCACCGGGGAGCTGTTTTTT.

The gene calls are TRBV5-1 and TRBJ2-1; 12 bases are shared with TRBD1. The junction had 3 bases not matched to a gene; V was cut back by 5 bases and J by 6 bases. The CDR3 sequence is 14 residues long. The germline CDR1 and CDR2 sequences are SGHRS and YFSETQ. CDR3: CASSGTGGSNEQFF. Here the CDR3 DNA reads TGCGCCAGCAGTGGGACAGGGGGCTCCAATGAGCAGTTCTTC.

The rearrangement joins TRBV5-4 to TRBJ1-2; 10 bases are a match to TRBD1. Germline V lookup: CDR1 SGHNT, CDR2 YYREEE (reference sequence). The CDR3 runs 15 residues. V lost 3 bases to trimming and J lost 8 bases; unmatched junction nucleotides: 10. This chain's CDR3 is CASSSDRGLIRGYTF. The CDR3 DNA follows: TGTGCCAGCAGCTCCGACAGGGGGCTAATAAGGGGCTACACCTTC.

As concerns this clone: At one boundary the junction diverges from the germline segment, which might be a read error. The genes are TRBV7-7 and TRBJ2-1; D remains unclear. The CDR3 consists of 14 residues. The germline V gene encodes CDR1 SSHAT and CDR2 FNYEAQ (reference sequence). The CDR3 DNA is TGTGCTAGCAGCCTAGGAATCGGCTACAATGAGCAGTTCTTC. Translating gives CASSLGIGYNEQFF. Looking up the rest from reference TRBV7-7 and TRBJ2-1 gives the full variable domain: GAGVSQSPRYKVTKRGQDVTLRCDPISSHATLYWYQQALGQGPEFLTYFNYEAQPDKSGLPSDRFSAERPEGSISTLTIQRTEQRDSAMYRCASSLGIGYNEQFFGPGTRLTVL.

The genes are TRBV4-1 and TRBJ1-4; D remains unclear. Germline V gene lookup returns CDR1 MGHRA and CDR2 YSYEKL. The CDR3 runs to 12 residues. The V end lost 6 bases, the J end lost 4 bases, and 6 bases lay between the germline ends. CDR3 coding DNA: TGCGCCAGCAGTCTCATTAATGAAAAACTGTTTTTT. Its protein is CASSLINEKLFF.

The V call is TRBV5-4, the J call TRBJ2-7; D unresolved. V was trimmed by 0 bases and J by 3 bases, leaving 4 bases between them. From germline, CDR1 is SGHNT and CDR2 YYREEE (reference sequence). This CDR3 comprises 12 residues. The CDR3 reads CASSLGDYEQYF. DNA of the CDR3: TGTGCCAGCAGCTTGGGGGACTACGAGCAGTACTTC.

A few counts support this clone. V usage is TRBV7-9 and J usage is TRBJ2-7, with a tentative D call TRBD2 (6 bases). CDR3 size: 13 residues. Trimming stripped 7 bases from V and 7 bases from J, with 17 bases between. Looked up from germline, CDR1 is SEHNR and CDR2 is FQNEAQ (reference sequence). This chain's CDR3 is CASTLGGAGEQYF. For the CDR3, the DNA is TGTGCCAGCACCCTGGGGGGTGCGGGTGAGCAGTACTTC.

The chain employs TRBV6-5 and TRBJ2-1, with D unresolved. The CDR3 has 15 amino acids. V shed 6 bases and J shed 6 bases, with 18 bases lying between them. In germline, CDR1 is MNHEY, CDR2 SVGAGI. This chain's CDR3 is CASSPPMVGFNEQFF. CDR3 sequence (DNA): TGTGCCAGCAGCCCCCCGATGGTGGGTTTCAATGAGCAGTTCTTC.

The CDR3 loop is CASSQVPSYSGGTQYF. The CDR3 DNA reads TGTGCCAGCAGCCAAGTACCCAGTTACTCAGGGGGTACGCAGTATTTT. This sequence joins TRBV14 and TRBJ2-3; the match to TRBD1 covers 7 bases. After removal of 1 base from V and 8 bases from J, the junction contained 12 bases not matched to a gene. CDR3 length equals 16 residues. Per the germline V gene, CDR1 is SGHDN and CDR2 is FVKESK.

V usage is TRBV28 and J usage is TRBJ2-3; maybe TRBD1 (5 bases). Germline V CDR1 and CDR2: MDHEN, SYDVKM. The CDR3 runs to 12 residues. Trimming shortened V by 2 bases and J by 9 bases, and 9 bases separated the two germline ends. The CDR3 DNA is TGTGCCAGCAGTTTACCAGGGTTAACGCAGTATTTT. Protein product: CASSLPGLTQYF.

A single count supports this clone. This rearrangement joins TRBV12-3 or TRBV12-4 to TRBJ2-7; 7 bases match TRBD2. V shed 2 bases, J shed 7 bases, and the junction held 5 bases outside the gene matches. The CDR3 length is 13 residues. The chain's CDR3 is CASSLHQGGEQYF. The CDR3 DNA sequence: TGTGCCAGCAGTTTACATCAGGGAGGGGAGCAGTACTTC.

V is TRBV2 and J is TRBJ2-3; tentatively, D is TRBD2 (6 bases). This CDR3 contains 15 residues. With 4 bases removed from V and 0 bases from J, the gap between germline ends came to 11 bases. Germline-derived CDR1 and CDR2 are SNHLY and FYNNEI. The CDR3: CASSGAGSSTDTQYF. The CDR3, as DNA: TGTGCCAGCAGTGGTGCGGGGTCTAGCACAGATACGCAGTATTTT.

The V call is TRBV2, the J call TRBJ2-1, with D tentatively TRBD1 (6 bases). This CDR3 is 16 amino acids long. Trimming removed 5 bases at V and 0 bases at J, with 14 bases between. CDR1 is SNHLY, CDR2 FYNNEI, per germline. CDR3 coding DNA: TGTGCCAGCAGTACCACAGGGAAGAGCTCCTACAATGAGCAGTTCTTC. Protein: CASSTTGKSSYNEQFF.

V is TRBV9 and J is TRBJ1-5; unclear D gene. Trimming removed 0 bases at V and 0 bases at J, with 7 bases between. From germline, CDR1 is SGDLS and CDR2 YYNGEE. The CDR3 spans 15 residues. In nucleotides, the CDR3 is TGTGCCAGCAGCGTAGGTTCGGGTAGCAATCAGCCCCAGCATTTT. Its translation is CASSVGSGSNQPQHF. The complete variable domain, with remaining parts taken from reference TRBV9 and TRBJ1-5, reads DSGVTQTPKHLITATGQRVTLRCSPRSGDLSVYWYQQSLDQGLQFLIQYYNGEERAKGNILERFSAQQFPDLHSELNLSSLELGDSALYFCASSVGSGSNQPQHFGDGTRLSIL.

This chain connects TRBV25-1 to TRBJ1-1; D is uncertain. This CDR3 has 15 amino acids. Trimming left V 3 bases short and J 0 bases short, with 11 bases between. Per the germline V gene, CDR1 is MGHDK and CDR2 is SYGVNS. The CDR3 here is CASSDPAAMNTEAFF. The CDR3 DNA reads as TGTGCCAGCAGTGATCCGGCAGCAATGAACACTGAAGCTTTCTTT.